This TCR beta chain is from a study of identical twins. Broader study findings: Conclusions rested on cross-sectional statistics rather than following the same donors.

Unique molecular identifiers were present on cDNA, and template switching added a universal primer site. A single record per CDR3 protein comes from TCRdb applying MiXCR to the 5' RACE reads. The sample lists about 220,000 distinct CDR3 sequences, over 5.5% occurring once. In its sample, this clonotype was seen a few times. Antigen: not known. Trimming stripped 3 bases from V and 8 bases from J, with 19 bases between. This CDR3 region has 14 residues. Germline V lookup: CDR1 SQVTM, CDR2 ANQGSEA. This same sample was also part of a study on T cells expressing NK-cell markers.

V and J are TRBV29-1 and TRBJ1-2; TRBD1 might be the D (6 bases). The sequencing sample was made of CD8+ T cells sorted from blood. This TCR was recovered from a woman aged 18-29 years in good health. CDR3 coding DNA: TGCAGCGTTGATCCCGGCGGGGGCTTAGACGGCTACACCTTC. Translated: CSVDPGGGLDGYTF.